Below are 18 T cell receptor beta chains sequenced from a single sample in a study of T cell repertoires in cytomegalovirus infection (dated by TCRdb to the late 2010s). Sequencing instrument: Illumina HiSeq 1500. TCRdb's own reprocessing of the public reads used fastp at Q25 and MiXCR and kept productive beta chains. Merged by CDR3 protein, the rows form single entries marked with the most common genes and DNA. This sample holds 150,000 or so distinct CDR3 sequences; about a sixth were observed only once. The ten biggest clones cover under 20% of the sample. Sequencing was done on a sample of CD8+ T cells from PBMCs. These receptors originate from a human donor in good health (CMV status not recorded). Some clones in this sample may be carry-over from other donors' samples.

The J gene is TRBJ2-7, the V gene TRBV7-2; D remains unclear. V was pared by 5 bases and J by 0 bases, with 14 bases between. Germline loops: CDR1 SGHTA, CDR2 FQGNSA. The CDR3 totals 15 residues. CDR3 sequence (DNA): TGTGCCAGCAGCCCCACTGGGCGGAGCTCCTACGAGCAGTACTTC. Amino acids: CASSPTGRSSYEQYF. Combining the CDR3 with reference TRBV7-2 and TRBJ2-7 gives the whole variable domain GAGVSQSPSNKVTEKGKDVELRCDPISGHTALYWYRQSLGQGLEFLIYFQGNSAPDKSGLPSDRFSAERTGGSVSTLTIQRTQQEDSAVYLCASSPTGRSSYEQYFGPGTRLTVT.

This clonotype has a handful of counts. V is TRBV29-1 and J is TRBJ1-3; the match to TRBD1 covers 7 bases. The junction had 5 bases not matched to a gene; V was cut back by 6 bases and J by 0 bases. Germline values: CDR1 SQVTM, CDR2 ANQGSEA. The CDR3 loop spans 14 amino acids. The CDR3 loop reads CSVTDRRSGNTIYF. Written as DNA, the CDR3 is TGCAGCGTGACGGACAGGCGCTCTGGAAACACCATATATTTT.

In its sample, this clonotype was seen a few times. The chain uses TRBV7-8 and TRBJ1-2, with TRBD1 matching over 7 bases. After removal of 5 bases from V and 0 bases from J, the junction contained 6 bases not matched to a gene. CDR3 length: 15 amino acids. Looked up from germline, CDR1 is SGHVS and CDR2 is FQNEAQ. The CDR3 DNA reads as TGTGCCAGCAGCCCGGGACAGCTTGCTAACTATGGCTACACCTTC. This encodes CASSPGQLANYGYTF. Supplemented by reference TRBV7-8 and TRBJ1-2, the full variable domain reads GAGVSQSPRYKVAKRGQDVALRCDPISGHVSLFWYQQALGQGPEFLTYFQNEAQLDKSGLPSDRFFAERPEGSVSTLKIQRTQQEDSAVYLCASSPGQLANYGYTFGSGTRLTVV.

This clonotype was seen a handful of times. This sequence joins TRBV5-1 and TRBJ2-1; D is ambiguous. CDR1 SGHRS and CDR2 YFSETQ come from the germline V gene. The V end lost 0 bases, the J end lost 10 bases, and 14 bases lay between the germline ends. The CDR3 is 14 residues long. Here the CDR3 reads CASSLGGGLSEQFF. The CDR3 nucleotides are TGCGCCAGCAGCTTGGGGGGTGGTTTGAGCGAGCAGTTCTTC.

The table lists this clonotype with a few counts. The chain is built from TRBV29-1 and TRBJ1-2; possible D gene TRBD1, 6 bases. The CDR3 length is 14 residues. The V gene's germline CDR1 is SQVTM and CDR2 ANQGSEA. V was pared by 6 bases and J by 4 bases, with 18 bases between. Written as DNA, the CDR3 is TGCAGCGTGCCTGCGGGGGGCGAAGGCTATGGCTACACCTTC. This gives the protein CSVPAGGEGYGYTF.

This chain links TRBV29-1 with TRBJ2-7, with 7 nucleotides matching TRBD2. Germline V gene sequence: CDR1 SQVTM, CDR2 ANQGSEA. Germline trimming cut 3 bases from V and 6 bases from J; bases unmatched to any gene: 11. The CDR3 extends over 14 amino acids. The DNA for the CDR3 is TGCAGCGTTGAGGCGCGGGGGAGTGGCCGCGAGCAGTACTTC. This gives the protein CSVEARGSGREQYF.

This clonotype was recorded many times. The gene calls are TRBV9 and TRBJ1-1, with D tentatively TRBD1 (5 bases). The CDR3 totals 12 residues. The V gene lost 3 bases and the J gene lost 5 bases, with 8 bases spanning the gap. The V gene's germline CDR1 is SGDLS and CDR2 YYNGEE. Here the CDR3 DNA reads TGTGCCAGCAGCGCCGGGGGGACTGAAGCTTTCTTT. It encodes CASSAGGTEAFF.

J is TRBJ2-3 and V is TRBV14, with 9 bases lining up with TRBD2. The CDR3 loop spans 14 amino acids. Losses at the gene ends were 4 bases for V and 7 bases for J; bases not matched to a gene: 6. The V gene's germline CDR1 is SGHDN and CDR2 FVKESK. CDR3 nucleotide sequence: TGTGCCAGCAGCCTTGGAGCGGGAGGATATACGCAGTATTTT. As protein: CASSLGAGGYTQYF.

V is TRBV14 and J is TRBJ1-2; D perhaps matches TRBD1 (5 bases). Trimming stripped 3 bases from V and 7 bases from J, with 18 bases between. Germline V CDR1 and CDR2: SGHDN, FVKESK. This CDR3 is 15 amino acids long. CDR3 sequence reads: CASSQIQDPRSGYTF. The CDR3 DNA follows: TGTGCCAGCAGCCAGATACAGGATCCACGGAGTGGCTACACCTTC.

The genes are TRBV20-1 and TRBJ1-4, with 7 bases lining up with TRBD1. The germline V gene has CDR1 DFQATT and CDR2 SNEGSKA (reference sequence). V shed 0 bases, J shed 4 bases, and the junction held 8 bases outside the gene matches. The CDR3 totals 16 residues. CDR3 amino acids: CSARDLIGTVNEKLFF. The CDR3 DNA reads TGCAGTGCTAGAGATTTGATAGGGACAGTTAATGAAAAACTGTTTTTT.

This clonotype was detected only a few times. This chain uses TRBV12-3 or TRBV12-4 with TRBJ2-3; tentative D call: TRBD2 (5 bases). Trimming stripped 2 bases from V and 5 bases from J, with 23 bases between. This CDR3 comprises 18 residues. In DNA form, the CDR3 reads TGTGCCAGCAGTTTATCCCTCGTTACGAGCGGCATAAAAGATACGCAGTATTTT. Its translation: CASSLSLVTSGIKDTQYF.

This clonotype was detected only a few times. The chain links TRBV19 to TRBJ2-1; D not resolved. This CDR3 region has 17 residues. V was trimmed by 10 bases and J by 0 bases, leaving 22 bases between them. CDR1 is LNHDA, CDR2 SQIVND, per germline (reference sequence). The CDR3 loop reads CATSGTLQESSYNEQFF. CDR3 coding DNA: TGTGCCACCTCTGGAACCCTTCAGGAGAGCTCCTACAATGAGCAGTTCTTC.

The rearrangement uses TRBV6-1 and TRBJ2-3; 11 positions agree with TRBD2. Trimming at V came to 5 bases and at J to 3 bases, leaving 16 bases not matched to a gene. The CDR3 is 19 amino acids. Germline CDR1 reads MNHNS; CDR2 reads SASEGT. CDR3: CASSPKASGGSSFTDTQYF. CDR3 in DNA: TGTGCCAGCAGTCCCAAGGCTAGCGGGGGGAGCTCTTTTACAGATACGCAGTATTTT.

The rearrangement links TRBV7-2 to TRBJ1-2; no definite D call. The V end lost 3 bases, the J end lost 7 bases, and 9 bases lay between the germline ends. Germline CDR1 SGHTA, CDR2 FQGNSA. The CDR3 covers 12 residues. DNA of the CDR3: TGTGCCAGCAGCTTGGGGTTCGGTGGCTACACCTTC. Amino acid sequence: CASSLGFGGYTF.

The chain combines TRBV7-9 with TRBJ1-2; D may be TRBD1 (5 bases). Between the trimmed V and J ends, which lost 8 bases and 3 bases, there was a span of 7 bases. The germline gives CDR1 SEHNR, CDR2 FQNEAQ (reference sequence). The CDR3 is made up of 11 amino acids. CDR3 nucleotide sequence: TGTGCCAGCCAGGGAGACTATGGCTACACCTTC. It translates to CASQGDYGYTF.

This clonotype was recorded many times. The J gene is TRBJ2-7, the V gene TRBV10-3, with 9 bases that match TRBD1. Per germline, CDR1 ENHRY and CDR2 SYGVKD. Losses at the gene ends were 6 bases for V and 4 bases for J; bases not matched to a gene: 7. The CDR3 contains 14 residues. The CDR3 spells CAISRDRELYEQYF. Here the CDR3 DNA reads TGTGCCATCAGCCGGGACAGGGAGTTATACGAGCAGTACTTC.

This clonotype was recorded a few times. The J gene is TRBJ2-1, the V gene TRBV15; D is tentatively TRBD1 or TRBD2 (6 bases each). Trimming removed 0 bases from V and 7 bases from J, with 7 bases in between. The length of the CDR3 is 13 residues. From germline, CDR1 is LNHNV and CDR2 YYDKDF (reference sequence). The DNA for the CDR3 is TGTGCCACCAGCAGAGAAGGGGGGAATGAGCAGTTCTTC. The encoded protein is CATSREGGNEQFF.

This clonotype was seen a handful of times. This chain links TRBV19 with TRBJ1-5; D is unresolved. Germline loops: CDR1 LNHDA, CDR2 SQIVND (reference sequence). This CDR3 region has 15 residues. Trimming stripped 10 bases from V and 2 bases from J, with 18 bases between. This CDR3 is CANPSVGLGNQPQHF. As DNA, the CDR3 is TGTGCCAATCCCTCCGTTGGTCTAGGCAATCAGCCCCAGCATTTT. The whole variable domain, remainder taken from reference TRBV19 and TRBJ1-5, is DGGITQSPKYLFRKEGQNVTLSCEQNLNHDAMYWYRQDPGQGLRLIYYSQIVNDFQKGDIAEGYSVSREKKESFPLTVTSAQKNPTAFYLCANPSVGLGNQPQHFGDGTRLSIL.